This is a list of T cell receptor beta chains from one sample in a study of CD8 T cells in ankylosing spondylitis. TCRdb independently ran MiXCR on the 5' RACE reads; one entry per CDR3 protein. Of 220,000 or so distinct CDR3 sequences in the sample, roughly a tenth were seen once. Sequencing input: blood, either unsorted or a sorted T cell fraction (not recorded which). These receptors were collected from a male donor with ankylosing spondylitis or in good health (not recorded which). Both conserved end residues are part of each CDR3. The D gene is left open where the match is weak. Expanded clones are given a class, and other clones once, few, many or no size at all.

V	D	J	size	DNA	CDR3
TRBV12-3/TRBV12-4	TRBD2	TRBJ2-1	many	TGTGCCAGCAGTCCCCTAGACAGGGCTTCTAGCGGGAAATGGGGCAATGAGCAGTTCTTC	CASSPLDRASSGKWGNEQFF
TRBV6-1	.	TRBJ2-5	many	TGTGCCAGCAGTGACCTACAGGGTCTTCAAGAGACCCAGTACTTC	CASSDLQGLQETQYF
TRBV3-1	TRBD2	TRBJ2-5	many	TGTGCCAGCAGCCAAGATTGGACTAGAGAGACCCAGTACTTC	CASSQDWTRETQYF
TRBV6-4	.	TRBJ2-7	.	TGTGCCAGCAACGAATGGGGGGACTTCTCCTACGAGCAGTACTTC	CASNEWGDFSYEQYF
TRBV29-1	TRBD1	TRBJ2-7	many	TGCAGCGTCCGAGGGACAGCCTACCGAAGCTCCTACGAGCAGTACTTC	CSVRGTAYRSSYEQYF
TRBV5-1	.	TRBJ1-2	many	TGCGCCAGCAGCTTCTCTCTCGACCATGGCTACACCTTC	CASSFSLDHGYTF
TRBV3-1	TRBD1	TRBJ1-5	many	TGTGCCAGCAGCGAGACAGGGAATCAGCCCCAGCATTTT	CASSETGNQPQHF
TRBV24-1	TRBD2	TRBJ2-4	many	TGTGCCACCAGTGAGGCCGGACTAGCGGGGCAACACATTCAGTACTTC	CATSEAGLAGQHIQYF
TRBV5-1	TRBD1	TRBJ2-1	.	TGCGCCAGCAGCATAACAGGGGGCCCTGGGAGCGATGAGCAGTTCTTC	CASSITGGPGSDEQFF
TRBV6-1	.	TRBJ2-5	many	TGTGCCAGCAGTCCCCCTACTCCTAGCCCCCGTGAGACCCAGTACTTC	CASSPPTPSPRETQYF
TRBV20-1	TRBD2	TRBJ2-2	.	TGCAGTGCTGTTAGCGGGGGGCAAACGAACACCGGGGAGCTGTTTTTT	CSAVSGGQTNTGELFF
TRBV5-1	TRBD1	TRBJ2-5	few	TGCGCCAGCAGCTTGCAGGGGGCCAGCGAGACCCAGTACTTC	CASSLQGASETQYF
TRBV27	.	TRBJ2-7	many	TGTGCCAGCAGTCACGGGCACGGCTACGAGCAGTACTTC	CASSHGHGYEQYF
TRBV5-5	TRBD1	TRBJ1-3	.	TGTGCCAGCAGCTTATTACAGGGGTCCGGAAACACCATATATTTT	CASSLLQGSGNTIYF
TRBV5-1	.	TRBJ1-1	many	TGCGCCAGCAGCCAAGGTACACTGAACACTGAAGCTTTCTTT	CASSQGTLNTEAFF
TRBV7-9	TRBD1	TRBJ2-3	many	TGTGCCAGCAGCTTAGCGGCAGGGGGTTCAGATACGCAGTATTTT	CASSLAAGGSDTQYF
TRBV27	TRBD1	TRBJ2-3	many	TGTGCCAGCAGTCCGTCCCGGGACAGAGCCCATACGCAGTATTTT	CASSPSRDRAHTQYF